The 18 T cell receptor beta chains presented below share a single source sample, sequenced in a study of yellow fever vaccine responses in identical twins (dated by TCRdb to between 2018 and 2020). The library was obtained by RT-PCR. Sequencing was performed on an Illumina HiSeq 2500. In TCRdb, the public reads were trimmed at Q25 with fastp and aligned with MiXCR, with productive beta chains retained. Entries that share a CDR3 protein sequence are merged under the most common genes and DNA. The sample table holds about 4,600 distinct CDR3 sequences, of which 85% were seen once. Of the sample, 2.1% is held by the ten largest clones. The material sequenced was T cells from blood (PBMCs), unsorted or a sorted subset (not recorded which), taken before or after yellow fever vaccination (not recorded which). The source is a woman aged 18-35 years who received the yellow fever vaccine. Donor details come from another sample of the same person, matched by shared clones.

The genes are TRBV5-1 and TRBJ1-4; D perhaps matches TRBD1 (5 bases). Looked up from germline, CDR1 is SGHRS and CDR2 is YFSETQ. Trimming took 0 bases from V and 6 from J, leaving 12 bases between them. The CDR3 is 15 residues long. The CDR3 coding sequence is TGCGCCAGCAGCTTGGAAGGGGTGGGTTATGAAAAACTGTTTTTT. Protein: CASSLEGVGYEKLFF.

V and J are TRBV5-2 and TRBJ2-1; the table calls TRBD1, which could not be checked here. TRBV5-2 is a recognized pseudogene. This CDR3 has 15 residues. The CDR3 DNA sequence: TGTGCCAGCAAAGGGGGAGATTCCTCCTACAATGAGCAGTTCTTC. It specifies CASKGGDSSYNEQFF.

The V gene is TRBV18, the J gene TRBJ2-2; no clear D. Germline V gene lookup returns CDR1 KGHSH and CDR2 LQKENI. Deletions cut 0 bases from V and 2 bases from J, with 7 bases between. The CDR3 runs to 15 residues. The chain's CDR3 is CASSPPRRNTGELFF. In nucleotides, the CDR3 is TGTGCCAGCTCACCACCGAGGAGAAACACCGGGGAGCTGTTTTTT.

The J gene is TRBJ2-3, the V gene TRBV7-9; D is unresolved. This CDR3 spans 12 amino acids. Germline V gene lookup returns CDR1 SEHNR and CDR2 FQNEAQ (reference sequence). V was cut by 1 base and J by 2 bases, with 1 base left in between. The CDR3 DNA reads TGTGCCAGCAGCTTAGACACAGATACGCAGTATTTT. Protein sequence: CASSLDTDTQYF.

The gene calls are TRBV18 and TRBJ2-5; D gene ambiguous. Germline CDR1 is KGHSH and CDR2 is LQKENI. The CDR3 is 15 residues long. V lost 3 bases, J lost 5 bases, and 16 bases lay in between. The CDR3 DNA sequence: TGTGCCAGCTCACCCTTGTCCAGTGTTGGGGAGACCCAGTACTTC. It yields the protein CASSPLSSVGETQYF.

This clonotype appeared a few times. V gene TRBV23-1 combines with J gene TRBJ2-3, with D perhaps matching TRBD1 (6 bases). TRBV23-1 is an open reading frame, and its role is uncertain. Between the trimmed V and J ends, which lost 2 bases and 3 bases, there was a span of 9 bases. The CDR3 is made up of 14 amino acids. CDR3: CASSQPGVTDTQYF. DNA of the CDR3: TGCGCCAGCAGTCAACCAGGGGTTACAGATACGCAGTATTTT.

The CDR3 loop reads CASSEVVSDFYGYTF. For the CDR3, the DNA is TGTGCCAGCAGTGAAGTGGTCTCCGACTTCTATGGCTACACCTTC. The chain couples TRBV6-1 to TRBJ1-2, with unresolved D. V gave up 1 base and J gave up 4 bases, with 13 bases separating them. This CDR3 is 15 amino acids long. Germline CDR1 is MNHNS and CDR2 is SASEGT.

This clonotype was picked up one time. The chain links TRBV29-1 to TRBJ1-3; D uncertain. Per germline, CDR1 SQVTM and CDR2 ANQGSEA. Trimming removed 6 bases at V and 0 bases at J, with 6 bases between. The CDR3 length is 12 residues. The CDR3, as DNA: TGCAGCGTAACCTTCTCTGGAAACACCATATATTTT. It codes for CSVTFSGNTIYF.

This clonotype was recorded a few times. The chain joins TRBV9 to TRBJ1-5; 11 bases are a match to TRBD1. With 4 bases clipped from V and 4 bases from J, the junction kept 4 bases outside the gene matches. CDR1 and CDR2 (germline): SGDLS, YYNGEE. The CDR3 has 15 amino acids. DNA for the CDR3: TGTGCCAGCAGCCTGGGGACAGGGGGTAATCAGCCCCAGCATTTT. Its protein product is CASSLGTGGNQPQHF.

V usage is TRBV11-3 and J usage is TRBJ2-7, with D possibly being TRBD1 or TRBD2 (5 bases each). Between the trimmed V and J ends, which lost 1 base and 2 bases, there was a span of 12 bases. CDR3 size: 15 residues. Germline values: CDR1 SGHNT, CDR2 YENEEA. This CDR3 is CASSLVPGSPYEQYF. CDR3 in DNA: TGTGCCAGCAGCTTAGTGCCAGGGAGTCCCTACGAGCAGTACTTC.

This clonotype was counted only a few times. The chain combines TRBV11-1 with TRBJ1-1, with 7 bases fitting TRBD1. Germline loops: CDR1 SGHAT, CDR2 FQDESV (reference sequence). J was trimmed by 0 bases and V by 5 bases; bases with no gene match: 3. This CDR3 contains 14 residues. In DNA, the CDR3 is TGTGCCAGCAGCGAGGGACAGTTGAACACTGAAGCTTTCTTT. Its protein product is CASSEGQLNTEAFF.

This sequence joins TRBV27 and TRBJ1-2, with 7 bases matching TRBD1. The CDR3 has 13 amino acids. Trimming at V came to 3 bases and at J to 7 bases, leaving 5 bases not matched to a gene. The germline gives CDR1 MNHEY, CDR2 SMNVEV (reference sequence). CDR3 DNA sequence: TGTGCCAGCAGTTTCACAGGGGACTCTGGCTACACCTTC. Translation: CASSFTGDSGYTF.

The CDR3 DNA reads as TGCAGCGTTGACAGCGACGTGTTCAATGAGCAGTTCTTC. Its translation: CSVDSDVFNEQFF. V is TRBV29-1 and J is TRBJ2-1, with D unresolved. Trimming pared 3 bases from V and 6 bases from J, leaving 12 bases between. Per the germline V gene, CDR1 is SQVTM and CDR2 is ANQGSEA. The CDR3 is made up of 13 amino acids.

The V gene is TRBV24-1, the J gene TRBJ2-7; weak D call: TRBD1 (6 bases). This CDR3 is built from 11 residues. V shed 6 bases and J shed 6 bases, with 8 bases lying between them. CDR1 is KGHDR, CDR2 SFDVKD, per germline. The CDR3 is CATSRQAEQYF. For the CDR3, the DNA is TGTGCCACCAGTAGACAGGCCGAGCAGTACTTC.

The chain recombines TRBV5-1 with TRBJ2-2, with TRBD1 identical over 8 bases. The germline CDR1 and CDR2 sequences are SGHRS and YFSETQ. The CDR3 has 17 residues. V dropped 4 bases and J dropped 2; count of bases not matched to a gene: 10. CDR3 DNA sequence: TGCGCCAGCAGCCAGCGATGGACAGGGACAAACACCGGGGAGCTGTTTTTT. This codes for CASSQRWTGTNTGELFF.

J is TRBJ1-1 and V is TRBV19; 9 bases agree with TRBD1. The germline CDR1 and CDR2 sequences are LNHDA and SQIVND (reference sequence). The CDR3 runs 14 residues. Unmatched junction bases numbered 6, after V lost 6 bases and J lost 4 bases. The CDR3 bases are TGTGCCAGTAGACCACAGGGGGCGATCACTGAAGCTTTCTTT. It codes for CASRPQGAITEAFF.

The chain employs TRBV20-1 and TRBJ1-2, with 7 bases matching TRBD1. The V gene's germline CDR1 is DFQATT and CDR2 SNEGSKA (reference sequence). The CDR3 sequence is 13 residues long. The junction had 5 bases not matched to a gene; V was cut back by 0 bases and J by 7 bases. In nucleotides, the CDR3 is TGCAGTGCTAGAGATGGGACAGACTCTGGCTACACCTTC. This codes for CSARDGTDSGYTF.

The chain couples TRBV15 to TRBJ2-7, with 9 positions matching TRBD1. The germline V gene encodes CDR1 LNHNV and CDR2 YYDKDF (reference sequence). J lost 2 bases, V lost 3 bases, and 2 bases had no gene match. The CDR3 length is 14 residues. As DNA, the CDR3 is TGTGCCACCAGCAGGAACAGGGGGCCCTACGAGCAGTACTTC. It codes for CATSRNRGPYEQYF.